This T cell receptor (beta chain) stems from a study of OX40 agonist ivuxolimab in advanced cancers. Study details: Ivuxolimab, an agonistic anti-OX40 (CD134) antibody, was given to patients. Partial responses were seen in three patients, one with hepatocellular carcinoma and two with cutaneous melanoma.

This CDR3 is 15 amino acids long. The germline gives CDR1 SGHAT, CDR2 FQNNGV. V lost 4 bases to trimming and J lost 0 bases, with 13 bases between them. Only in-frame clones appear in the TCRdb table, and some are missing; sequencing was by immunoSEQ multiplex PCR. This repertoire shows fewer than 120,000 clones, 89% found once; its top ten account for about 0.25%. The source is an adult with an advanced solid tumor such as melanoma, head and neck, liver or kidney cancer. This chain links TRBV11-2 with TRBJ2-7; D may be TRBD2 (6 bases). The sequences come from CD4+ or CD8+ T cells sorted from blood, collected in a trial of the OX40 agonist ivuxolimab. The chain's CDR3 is CASSWASEASYEQYF. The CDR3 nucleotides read TGTGCCAGCAGCTGGGCTAGCGAGGCCTCCTACGAGCAGTACTTC. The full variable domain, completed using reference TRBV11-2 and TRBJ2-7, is EAGVAQSPRYKIIEKRQSVAFWCNPISGHATLYWYQQILGQGPKLLIQFQNNGVVDDSQLPKDRFSAERLKGVDSTLKIQPAKLEDSAVYLCASSWASEASYEQYFGPGTRLTVT.